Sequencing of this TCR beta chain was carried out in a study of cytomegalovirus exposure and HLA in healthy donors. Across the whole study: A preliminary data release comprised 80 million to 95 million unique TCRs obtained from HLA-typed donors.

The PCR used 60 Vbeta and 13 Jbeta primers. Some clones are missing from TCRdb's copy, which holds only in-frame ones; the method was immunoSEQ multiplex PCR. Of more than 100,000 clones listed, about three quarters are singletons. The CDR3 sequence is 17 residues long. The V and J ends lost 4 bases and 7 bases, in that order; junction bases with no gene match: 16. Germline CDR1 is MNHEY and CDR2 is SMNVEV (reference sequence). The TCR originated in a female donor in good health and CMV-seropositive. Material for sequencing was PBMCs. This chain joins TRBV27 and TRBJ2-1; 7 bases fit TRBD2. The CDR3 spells CASSSPRTSVFRNEQFF. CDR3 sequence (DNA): TGTGCCAGCAGTTCCCCACGGACTAGTGTATTTCGAAATGAGCAGTTCTTC.